This T cell receptor (beta chain) comes out of a study of T-cell memory formation after mild COVID-19 (dated by TCRdb to the early 2020s). General notes on the study: TCR sequence clusters from the two donors were largely donor specific. In a couple of donors, T-cell clones that expanded and contracted after mild COVID-19 were tracked by sequencing TCRalpha and TCRbeta repertoires over time. The cohort was made up of two young adult volunteers, one female and one male, who were previously healthy. Study-level results and caveats: Clones contracting from day 15 to 85 had balanced CD4/CD8 phenotypes, while a second wave expanding from day 15 to 37 was biased towards CD4+. Contracting CD4+ clones turned up mainly in the CM and EM memory subsets, whereas EMRA was where CD8+ clones were enriched. Only a couple of mild cases were covered by the study, and larger cohorts that include severe cases with pre-infection samples were considered necessary. Some responding clones were detected in pre-infection memory, which suggested that pre-existing cross-reactive memory T cells had joined the SARS-CoV-2 response. Whether the second-wave clones peaking on day 37 were SARS-CoV-2 specific was not confirmed.

Ficoll-Paque density gradient centrifugation was used to isolate PBMCs. The run used an Illumina NovaSeq 6000. TCRalpha and TCRbeta cDNA libraries were constructed by 5'RACE with constant-segment primers, with sample barcodes and unique molecular identifiers being introduced. RNA was extracted from every sample with Trizol reagent. Library amplification was performed in two PCR steps, and a second sample barcode and Illumina TruSeq adapters were introduced in the second step. The libraries were sequenced on an Illumina NovaSeq using 2 x 150 bp paired-end reads. The study's processing was this. Reads were demultiplexed and collapsed into UMI-guided consensus sequences with migec v1.2.7. Using mixcr v2.1.11, UMI consensuses were aligned to TRA and TRB V and J templates and then assembled into clonotypes. A clonotype was counted as expanded or contracted only if both edgeR and NoisET called the change significant, with noise models trained on biological replicates. For edgeR calls, the thresholds were a false discovery rate-adjusted p below 0.01 and a log2 fold-change of 1. PCA with hierarchical clustering of max-normalized trajectories of the 1000 most abundant clonotypes was used as exploratory dynamics analysis. Separately sequenced CD4+ and CD8+ repertoires were used to assign the CD4 or CD8 phenotype of responding clones. In-frame beta chains were kept once TCRdb had trimmed the public reads at Q25 with fastp and called clones with MiXCR. Rows with one shared CDR3 protein collapse into an entry with the most common genes and DNA. These V and J calls originate from TCRdb's pipeline instead of the authors' own analysis. This sample gives 140,000 or so distinct CDR3 sequences in total; around 5.8% of them show up just once. Under 2.5% of the sample belongs to the ten largest clones.

This clonotype was seen at least ten times. The antigen it recognizes is unknown. One base away there is no much larger clone; base qualities are not given. Taken from the germline V gene, the CDR1 and CDR2 loops are ENHRY and SYGVKD. Its CDR3 holds 14 amino acids, cysteine through phenylalanine. The CDR3 DNA has 42 bases and is translated from base 1. V loses 5 bases of germline sequence and J loses 0 bases, and the interval between the two ends is 10 bases. The rearrangement combines TRBV10-3 with TRBJ2-5; 6 matching bases give a weak D call of TRBD1. The TCR originated in an adult woman who had mild COVID-19 (a few samples of this study predate the infection). The sample titles of this study are shuffled in the database, so cell type and time point are left out; the donor was told from shared clones. The sample comprised PBMCs or a T cell subset sorted from them (not recorded which). This receptor has the CDR3 CAISRRQDQETQYF. The DNA is as follows: TGTGCCATCAGTCGAAGACAGGACCAAGAGACCCAGTACTTC.